The 22 T cell receptor beta chains below come from one sample, sequenced in a study of shared clonotypes between healthy human individuals. Measured with immunoSEQ multiplex PCR; TCRdb has only the in-frame clones, and not every one. The sample contains around 500,000 clones, over 70% of which appear only once. Input material: PBMCs. These receptors were collected from a woman in her thirties or forties in good health. Some clones in this sample may be carry-over from other donors' samples.

This clone was counted a few times. The chain recombines TRBV28 with TRBJ1-4; 8 bases fit TRBD1. CDR1 is MDHEN and CDR2 is SYDVKM in the germline V gene. V was pared by 6 bases and J by 3 bases, with 6 bases of the junction left unmatched. This CDR3 is built from 15 residues. CDR3 in amino acids: CASSSGGRANEKLFF. The CDR3 region has the DNA TGTGCCAGCAGCTCAGGGGGCCGGGCTAATGAAAAACTGTTTTTT.

The chain has TRBV2 and TRBJ2-7; TRBD2 agrees at 15 bases. V was pared by 7 bases and J by 12 bases, with 7 bases of the junction left unmatched. Germline CDR1 SNHLY, CDR2 FYNNEI. The CDR3 loop spans 13 amino acids. CDR3 loop: CASNAGTSGRRYF. CDR3 nucleotide sequence: TGTGCCAGCAACGCGGGGACTAGCGGGAGGAGGTACTTC.

J is TRBJ1-2 and V is TRBV19; D remains unclear. Trimming pared 0 bases from V and 7 bases from J, leaving 9 bases between. In germline, CDR1 is LNHDA, CDR2 SQIVND (reference sequence). The CDR3 totals 13 residues. The CDR3 DNA reads as TGTGCCAGTAGTATAGACGCGGGCCTTGGCTACACCTTC. This codes for CASSIDAGLGYTF.

This rearrangement joins TRBV2 to TRBJ2-1; 9 bases line up with TRBD2. The CDR3 totals 18 residues. CDR1 and CDR2 from the germline V gene are SNHLY and FYNNEI. The trim removed 0 bases at V and 6 bases at J, leaving 12 bases unmatched. The CDR3 DNA is TGTGCCAGCAGTGAAGCGTTTCCTAGCGGGAAGGTTCGCAATGAGCAGTTCTTC. Translated, it gives CASSEAFPSGKVRNEQFF.

The chain has TRBV6-5 and TRBJ1-1, with a tentative D call TRBD1 (6 bases). Per germline, CDR1 MNHEY and CDR2 SVGAGI. The CDR3 covers 15 residues. With 6 bases removed from V and 4 bases from J, the gap between germline ends came to 18 bases. CDR3 bases: TGTGCCAGCAGCCCCGGGGGGGGAGGGGGCACTGAAGCTTTCTTT. Translating gives CASSPGGGGGTEAFF.

The chain carries TRBV13 and TRBJ2-7; TRBD2 matches 8 bases. V lost 7 bases to trimming and J lost 0 bases; unmatched junction nucleotides: 8. The germline gives CDR1 PRHDT, CDR2 FYEKMQ (reference sequence). The CDR3 length is 15 residues. In nucleotides, the CDR3 is TGTGCCAGCATACTAACGGGGGGGCCCTCCTACGAGCAGTACTTC. Its translation is CASILTGGPSYEQYF.

V gene TRBV5-1 combines with J gene TRBJ2-1; 9 bases are shared with TRBD2. The CDR3 consists of 15 residues. V shed 4 bases and J 5 bases; nucleotides not matched to a gene: 7. The germline gives CDR1 SGHRS, CDR2 YFSETQ. The CDR3 region is CASSLSGSDNNEQFF. CDR3 nucleotide sequence: TGCGCCAGCAGCCTTAGCGGGAGTGACAACAATGAGCAGTTCTTC.

The chain links TRBV5-1 to TRBJ1-5, with TRBD1 as a possible D gene (5 bases). The germline CDR1 and CDR2 sequences are SGHRS and YFSETQ. The V end lost 4 bases, the J end lost 3 bases, and 11 bases lay between the germline ends. The CDR3 runs to 14 residues. CDR3 sequence reads: CASSPGHTNQPQHF. The CDR3 DNA sequence: TGCGCCAGCAGCCCCGGACATACCAATCAGCCCCAGCATTTT. The whole variable domain, filled in from reference TRBV5-1 and TRBJ1-5, reads KAGVTQTPRYLIKTRGQQVTLSCSPISGHRSVSWYQQTPGQGLQFLFEYFSETQRNKGNFPGRFSGRQFSNSRSEMNVSTLELGDSALYLCASSPGHTNQPQHFGDGTRLSIL.

The rearrangement uses TRBV7-7 and TRBJ2-7, with a weak D call TRBD1 (5 bases). Germline values: CDR1 SSHAT, CDR2 FNYEAQ (reference sequence). The CDR3 totals 13 residues. The V end was cut by 2 bases, the J end by 8 bases, with 13 bases between. The CDR3 nucleotides are TGTGCCAGCAGCTTAAGTGGGCAGGGCCAGCAGTACTTC. Protein sequence: CASSLSGQGQQYF. Complete variable domain (other parts from reference TRBV7-7 and TRBJ2-7): GAGVSQSPRYKVTKRGQDVTLRCDPISSHATLYWYQQALGQGPEFLTYFNYEAQPDKSGLPSDRFSAERPEGSISTLTIQRTEQRDSAMYRCASSLSGQGQQYFGPGTRLTVT.

V is TRBV4-1 and J is TRBJ2-1, with D possibly matching TRBD2 (5 bases). V lost 4 bases to trimming and J lost 5 bases, with 9 bases between them. This CDR3 is built from 13 residues. Germline V gene lookup returns CDR1 MGHRA and CDR2 YSYEKL. The CDR3 loop is CASSLGLHNEQFF. The CDR3 DNA is TGCGCCAGCAGCCTTGGACTCCACAATGAGCAGTTCTTC.

The chain recombines TRBV28 with TRBJ2-7; tentative D call: TRBD1 (6 bases). The CDR3 is made up of 17 amino acids. Germline CDR1 is MDHEN and CDR2 is SYDVKM. V lost 1 base and J 0 bases, leaving 16 bases between the germline ends. The CDR3 spells CASSLFVGAGFSYEQYF. For the CDR3, the DNA is TGTGCCAGCAGTTTATTTGTGGGGGCAGGGTTCTCCTACGAGCAGTACTTC.

This chain links TRBV29-1 with TRBJ2-3; D possibly matches TRBD1 or TRBD2 (5 bases each). With 5 bases removed from V and 2 bases from J, the gap between germline ends came to 17 bases. The CDR3 has 15 residues. In germline, CDR1 is SQVTM, CDR2 ANQGSEA. CDR3 nucleotides: TGCAGCGTTTCATTCGCGAGGGGAAACACAGATACGCAGTATTTT. Translated: CSVSFARGNTDTQYF.

The genes are TRBV29-1 and TRBJ2-1, with 10 bases that match TRBD1. The CDR3 runs to 16 residues. Per germline, CDR1 SQVTM and CDR2 ANQGSEA. The V and J ends lost 4 bases and 2 bases, in that order; junction bases with no gene match: 8. The CDR3 protein is CSVVNPTGGAYNEQFF. In DNA form, the CDR3 reads TGCAGCGTTGTGAACCCGACAGGGGGCGCCTACAATGAGCAGTTCTTC.

This clone was recorded once. One base separates it from a far larger clone, so it is likely a read error. This specimen includes other DNA sequences encoding the same CDR3. The chain uses TRBV27 and TRBJ1-2, with TRBD1 identical over 9 bases. CDR1 MNHEY and CDR2 SMNVEV come from the germline V gene (reference sequence). The CDR3 is 15 residues long. CDR3 DNA: TGTGCCAGCAGTCCGAGACAGGGGGGGAACTATGGATACACCTTC. It is translated as CASSPRQGGNYGYTF.

V usage is TRBV7-9 and J usage is TRBJ1-1; weak D call: TRBD1 (6 bases). The V end lost 7 bases, the J end lost 1 base, and 10 bases lay between the germline ends. This CDR3 has 13 residues. Germline V gives CDR1 SEHNR, CDR2 FQNEAQ (reference sequence). CDR3: CASIWTANTEAFF. The CDR3 coding sequence is TGTGCCAGCATATGGACAGCGAACACTGAAGCTTTCTTT.

The V gene is TRBV18, the J gene TRBJ2-3; 8 bases match TRBD2. Trimming at V came to 2 bases and at J to 8 bases, leaving 9 bases not matched to a gene. The CDR3 sequence is 15 residues long. Per germline, CDR1 KGHSH and CDR2 LQKENI. CDR3 residues: CASSPVAGRRGTQYF. CDR3 DNA sequence: TGTGCCAGCTCACCAGTAGCGGGAAGGAGGGGTACGCAGTATTTT.

V usage is TRBV7-9 and J usage is TRBJ2-1; 10 bases are a match to TRBD2. The CDR3 runs 17 residues. Germline-derived CDR1 and CDR2 are SEHNR and FQNEAQ (reference sequence). J lost 4 bases, V lost 5 bases, and 11 bases had no gene match. The CDR3 DNA reads TGTGCCAGCAGCCCCTCGACTAGCGGGTTATATTACAATGAGCAGTTCTTC. This gives the protein CASSPSTSGLYYNEQFF.

A remark on this clone: A far larger clone is off by one base, so a read error is likely. The J gene is TRBJ1-2, the V gene TRBV4-3; a weak D match, TRBD1 (5 bases). CDR1 is LGHNA and CDR2 is YSLEER in the germline V gene. CDR3 size: 17 residues. The V and J ends lost 3 bases and 7 bases respectively, with 24 bases between them. CDR3: CASSHHGTHGLSGGYTF. As DNA, the CDR3 is TGCGCCAGCAGCCATCACGGGACCCACGGGCTCTCGGGTGGCTACACCTTC.

As regards this clone: This may stem from a read error, because a much larger clone lies one nucleotide away. This sample also contains other DNA sequences that code for the same CDR3. The CDR3 spells CASSPEGPTNEKLFF. The CDR3 nucleotides are TGTGCCAGCTCACCGGAGGGTCCAACTAATGAAAAACTATTTTTT. The chain couples TRBV18 to TRBJ1-4, with D unclear. This CDR3 contains 15 residues. CDR1 is KGHSH, CDR2 LQKENI, per germline. The complete variable domain, with remaining parts taken from reference TRBV18 and TRBJ1-4, reads NAGVMQNPRHLVRRRGQEARLRCSPMKGHSHVYWYRQLPEEGLKFMVYLQKENIIDESGMPKERFSAEFPKEGPSILRIQQVVRGDSAAYFCASSPEGPTNEKLFFGSGTQLSVL.

This clone was detected only a few times. This chain uses TRBV28 with TRBJ1-2, with D unresolved. Trimming shortened V by 11 bases and J by 2 bases, and 15 bases separated the two germline ends. This CDR3 spans 13 amino acids. Germline CDR1 is MDHEN and CDR2 is SYDVKM. CDR3: CAVMVPTNYGYTF. CDR3 DNA: TGTGCCGTAATGGTGCCCACAAACTATGGCTACACCTTC.

J is TRBJ1-4 and V is TRBV29-1; D gene unclear. This CDR3 is built from 12 residues. Trimming shortened V by 6 bases and J by 6 bases, and 11 bases separated the two germline ends. Germline loops: CDR1 SQVTM, CDR2 ANQGSEA. CDR3 in amino acids: CSVGRSDEKLFF. CDR3 DNA sequence: TGCAGCGTCGGCCGGTCGGATGAAAAACTGTTTTTT.

There are a few counts of this clone. V usage is TRBV16 and J usage is TRBJ1-5; D uncertain. Germline CDR1 and CDR2: KGHSY and FQNENV. The V end lost 0 bases, the J end lost 4 bases, and 10 bases lay between the germline ends. The CDR3 totals 15 residues. The CDR3 here is CASSQSFGVNQPQHF. The CDR3 coding sequence is TGTGCCAGCAGCCAATCGTTCGGGGTGAATCAGCCCCAGCATTTT.